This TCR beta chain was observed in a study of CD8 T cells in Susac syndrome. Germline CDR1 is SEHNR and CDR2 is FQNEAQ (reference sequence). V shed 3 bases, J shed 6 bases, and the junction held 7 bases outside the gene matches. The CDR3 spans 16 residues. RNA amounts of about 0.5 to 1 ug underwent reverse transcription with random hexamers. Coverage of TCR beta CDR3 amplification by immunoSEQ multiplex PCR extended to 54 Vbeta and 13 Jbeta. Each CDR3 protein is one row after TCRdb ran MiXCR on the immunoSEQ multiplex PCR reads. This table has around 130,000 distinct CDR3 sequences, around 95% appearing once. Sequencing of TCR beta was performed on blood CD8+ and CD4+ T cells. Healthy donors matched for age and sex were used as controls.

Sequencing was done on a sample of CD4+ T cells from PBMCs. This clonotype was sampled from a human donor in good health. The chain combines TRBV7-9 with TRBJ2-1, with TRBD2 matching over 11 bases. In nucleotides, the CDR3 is TGTGCCAGCAGCTTGGGGCCGGGACTAGCGGCCAATGAGCAGTTCTTC. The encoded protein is CASSLGPGLAANEQFF.